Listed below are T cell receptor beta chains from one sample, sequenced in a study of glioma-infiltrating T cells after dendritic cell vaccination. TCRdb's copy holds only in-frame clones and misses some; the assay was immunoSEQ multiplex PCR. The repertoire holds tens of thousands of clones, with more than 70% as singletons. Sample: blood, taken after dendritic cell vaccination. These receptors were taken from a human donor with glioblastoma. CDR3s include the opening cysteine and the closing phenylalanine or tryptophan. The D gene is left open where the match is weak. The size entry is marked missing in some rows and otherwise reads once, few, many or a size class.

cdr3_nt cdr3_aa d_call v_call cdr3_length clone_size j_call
TGTGCCAGTAGTATACCCAGGGTCGGGGAGACCCAGTACTTC CASSIPRVGETQYF . TRBV19 14 . TRBJ2-5
TGTGCCAGCAGCCACCTGACTAGCGGGGGGGCATATACGGACGAGCAGTACTTC CASSHLTSGGAYTDEQYF TRBD2 TRBV11-3 18 . TRBJ2-7
TGCGCCAGCAGCCAAGTCGGGGGGCAGGAGACCCAGTACTTC CASSQVGGQETQYF . TRBV4-1 14 . TRBJ2-5
TGTGCCAGCAGTTCCTTACAACCCCATCTGCCAGGGCATGGCTACACCTTC CASSSLQPHLPGHGYTF . TRBV28 17 . TRBJ1-2
TGTGCCAGCAGCTTGTCGGGACAGGGAACCTACGAGCAGTACTTC CASSLSGQGTYEQYF TRBD1 TRBV7-2 15 . TRBJ2-7
TGTGCCAGCAGCGTGGACAGGGGTACTAATGAAAAACTGTTTTTT CASSVDRGTNEKLFF TRBD1 TRBV7-9 15 few TRBJ1-4
TGCGCCAGCAGCCAAGTTACAGGGGTAGGCTACGAGCAGTACTTC CASSQVTGVGYEQYF TRBD1 TRBV4-1 15 . TRBJ2-7
TGTGCCAGCAGCTTAGCTTCTTCCCCCGGGGGGGAAGCTAACTATGGCTACACCTTC CASSLASSPGGEANYGYTF . TRBV7-2 19 . TRBJ1-2
TGTGCCAGCCTACCGGGACTAGACGCCTACGAGCAGTACTTC CASLPGLDAYEQYF TRBD2 TRBV2 14 . TRBJ2-7
TGCGCCAGCAGCCAAGACTGGGACCAAACCCTAGCGGATACGCAGTATTTT CASSQDWDQTLADTQYF . TRBV4-3 17 . TRBJ2-3
TGCAGCGTTGAAGGGACAGGTGTGGAGACCCAGTACTTC CSVEGTGVETQYF TRBD1 TRBV29-1 13 . TRBJ2-5
TGCGCCAGCAGCGCGGGGGCAGCCACGGGCACAGATACGCAGTATTTT CASSAGAATGTDTQYF . TRBV5-1 16 . TRBJ2-3
TGCGCCAGCAGCGGGGAACTGGCAAGCGGTGCAGATACGCAGTATTTT CASSGELASGADTQYF . TRBV5-1 16 once TRBJ2-3
TGCGCCAGCAGCTTGGGGACAGGGGGACAAGAGGGCTACACCTTC CASSLGTGGQEGYTF TRBD1 TRBV5-1 15 . TRBJ1-2
TGTGCCAGCAAACACGGCAGGGTGGGCAGGTACGAGCAGTACTTC CASKHGRVGRYEQYF . TRBV27 15 . TRBJ2-7
TGTGCCAGCAGTGAATACGGGGGGGCCTACAATGAGCAGTTCTTC CASSEYGGAYNEQFF TRBD2 TRBV25-1 15 . TRBJ2-1
TGTGCCTGGAGCGGTCTAGCGGGGAGCGGGGCCAACGTCCTGACTTTC CAWSGLAGSGANVLTF TRBD2 TRBV30 16 . TRBJ2-6
TGTGCCAGCAGCTTGCTTCAGGGGGCAAATAGCAATCAGCCCCAGCATTTT CASSLLQGANSNQPQHF TRBD1 TRBV5-5 17 . TRBJ1-5
TGTGCCAGCAACCTATCCAGGGGAAATCAGCCCCAGCATTTT CASNLSRGNQPQHF . TRBV28 14 . TRBJ1-5
TGTGCCAGTAGTATCCGGATAAGGGGGCCAAGGTATACTGAAGCTTTCTTT CASSIRIRGPRYTEAFF TRBD1 TRBV19 17 . TRBJ1-1
TGTGCCAGCAGCTTAGATAGGGCAGGGAATTCACCCCTCCACTTT CASSLDRAGNSPLHF . TRBV11-2 15 . TRBJ1-6
TGTGCCTGGGCGGGACAGGGGGTTCAGCCCCAGCATTTT CAWAGQGVQPQHF TRBD1 TRBV30 13 . TRBJ1-5
TGCAGCGGATCCCCCGGGGGGCGTAGTGAAAAACTGTTTTTT CSGSPGGRSEKLFF . TRBV29-1 14 . TRBJ1-4